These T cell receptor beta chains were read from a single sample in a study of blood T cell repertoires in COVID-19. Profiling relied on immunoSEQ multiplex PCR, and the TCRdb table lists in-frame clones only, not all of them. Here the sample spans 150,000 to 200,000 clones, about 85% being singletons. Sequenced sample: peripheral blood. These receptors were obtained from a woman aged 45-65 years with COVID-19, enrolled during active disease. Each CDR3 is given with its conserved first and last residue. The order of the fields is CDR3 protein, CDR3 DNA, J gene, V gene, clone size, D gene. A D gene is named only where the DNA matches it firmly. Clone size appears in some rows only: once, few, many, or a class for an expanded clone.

cdr3_aa: CASSVGGRGESWGSPLHF
cdr3_nt: TGTGCCAGCAGCGTCGGGGGCAGGGGGGAATCCTGGGGTTCACCCCTCCACTTT
j_call: TRBJ1-6
v_call: TRBV9
clone_size: NA
d_call: TRBD1

cdr3_aa: CASSVMGQPFQETQYF
cdr3_nt: TGTGCCAGCAGTGTAATGGGACAACCGTTTCAAGAGACCCAGTACTTC
j_call: TRBJ2-5
v_call: TRBV2
clone_size: NA
d_call: NA

cdr3_aa: CASSLGMAGGYTF
cdr3_nt: TGTGCCAGCAGCCTAGGTATGGCGGGTGGCTACACCTTC
j_call: TRBJ1-2
v_call: TRBV11-2
clone_size: NA
d_call: NA

cdr3_aa: CASTMTGQGNQPQHF
cdr3_nt: TGTGCCAGCACCATGACGGGACAGGGTAATCAGCCCCAGCATTTT
j_call: TRBJ1-5
v_call: TRBV5-5
clone_size: NA
d_call: TRBD1

cdr3_aa: CASSIGGQVGNIQYF
cdr3_nt: TGTGCCAGTAGTATAGGGGGCCAGGTTGGAAACATTCAGTACTTC
j_call: TRBJ2-4
v_call: TRBV19
clone_size: NA
d_call: NA

cdr3_aa: CAFRAVSYNSPLHF
cdr3_nt: TGTGCCTTCAGGGCCGTCTCCTATAATTCACCCCTCCACTTT
j_call: TRBJ1-6
v_call: TRBV30
clone_size: NA
d_call: NA

cdr3_aa: CASSQGLAGGLYEQYF
cdr3_nt: TGCGCCAGCAGCCAAGGGCTGGCAGGGGGCCTCTACGAGCAGTACTTC
j_call: TRBJ2-7
v_call: TRBV4-3
clone_size: NA
d_call: TRBD1

cdr3_aa: CASSQGGEGNSPLHF
cdr3_nt: TGTGCCAGCAGCCAAGGGGGGGAGGGAAATTCACCCCTCCACTTT
j_call: TRBJ1-6
v_call: TRBV3-1/TRBV3-2
clone_size: NA
d_call: NA

cdr3_aa: CASSSSTGADTQYF
cdr3_nt: TGTGCCAGCAGCTCCTCGACTGGGGCGGATACGCAGTATTTT
j_call: TRBJ2-3
v_call: TRBV3-1/TRBV3-2
clone_size: NA
d_call: NA

cdr3_aa: CASSQGVGTVTWDTF
cdr3_nt: TGCGCCAGCAGCCAAGGGGTAGGGACAGTGACTTGGGACACCTTC
j_call: TRBJ1-2
v_call: TRBV4-1
clone_size: NA
d_call: TRBD1

cdr3_aa: CASSYTGQLYEQYF
cdr3_nt: TGTGCCAGCAGCTACACGGGACAACTTTACGAGCAGTACTTC
j_call: TRBJ2-7
v_call: TRBV5-6
clone_size: NA
d_call: NA

cdr3_aa: CASSVGAGGDSPLHF
cdr3_nt: TGTGCCAGCAGCGTAGGGGCAGGGGGCGATTCACCCCTCCACTTT
j_call: TRBJ1-6
v_call: TRBV9
clone_size: NA
d_call: TRBD1

cdr3_aa: CASSMVEGNTEAFF
cdr3_nt: TGTGCCAGTAGTATGGTAGAGGGGAACACTGAAGCTTTCTTT
j_call: TRBJ1-1
v_call: TRBV19
clone_size: NA
d_call: NA

cdr3_aa: CASSQDEGPGGYTF
cdr3_nt: TGCGCCAGCAGCCAAGATGAAGGCCCAGGTGGCTACACCTTC
j_call: TRBJ1-2
v_call: TRBV4-1
clone_size: once
d_call: NA

cdr3_aa: CATDRGYGYTF
cdr3_nt: TGTGCCACAGACAGGGGCTATGGCTACACCTTC
j_call: TRBJ1-2
v_call: TRBV7-9
clone_size: NA
d_call: TRBD1

cdr3_aa: CASSLEARGYSTDTQYF
cdr3_nt: TGCGCCAGCAGCTTGGAGGCGCGGGGGTACAGCACAGATACGCAGTATTTT
j_call: TRBJ2-3
v_call: TRBV5-1
clone_size: NA
d_call: TRBD2

cdr3_aa: CASSQERGLHGYTF
cdr3_nt: TGCGCCAGCAGCCAAGAGCGGGGACTCCATGGCTACACCTTC
j_call: TRBJ1-2
v_call: TRBV4-1
clone_size: NA
d_call: NA

cdr3_aa: CASSQGSLAGGTGTQYF
cdr3_nt: TGCGCCAGCAGCCAAGGGAGCTTAGCGGGGGGTACGGGTACGCAGTATTTT
j_call: TRBJ2-3
v_call: TRBV4-1
clone_size: NA
d_call: TRBD2